These 23 T cell receptor beta chains were sequenced from one sample in a study of control samples from healthy donors and cancer patients (TCRdb year 2020). Receptors were amplified or captured by the immunoSEQ multiplex PCR assay. Held by TCRdb, this immuneACCESS table contains in-frame sequences only and omits some clones. Under half of the omission traces to an unresolved V gene where checked; the cause of the rest is unknown. Within this sample are fewer than 150,000 clones, with 90% of them counted one time only. The ten biggest clones cover almost 2.5% of the sample. Sequencing used blood. Receptors were obtained from a man in his late teens or twenties in good health.

This sequence joins TRBV9 and TRBJ2-7; D is uncertain. CDR3 length: 14 residues. V was shortened by 3 bases and J by 5 bases, with 15 bases between the two germline ends. Germline V gene data show CDR1 as SGDLS and CDR2 as YYNGEE. CDR3 DNA sequence: TGTGCCAGCAGCGCGTACGCCGGTCTCGACGAGCAGTACTTC. This gives the protein CASSAYAGLDEQYF.

For this clone: Other DNA sequences in the same sample also yield this CDR3. V usage is TRBV28 and J usage is TRBJ2-2; 8 bases match TRBD2. The CDR3 length is 14 residues. The junction had 5 bases not matched to a gene; V was cut back by 4 bases and J by 7 bases. Germline values: CDR1 MDHEN, CDR2 SYDVKM. CDR3 loop: CASSSRGAVGELFF. CDR3 in DNA: TGTGCCAGCAGTTCGCGGGGGGCGGTCGGGGAGCTGTTTTTT. Drawing the rest from reference TRBV28 and TRBJ2-2, the complete variable domain is DVKVTQSSRYLVKRTGEKVFLECVQDMDHENMFWYRQDPGLGLRLIYFSYDVKMKEKGDIPEGYSVSREKKERFSLILESASTNQTSMYLCASSSRGAVGELFFGEGSRLTVL.

The rearrangement uses TRBV5-4 and TRBJ1-3, with TRBD1 matching over 9 bases. Per germline, CDR1 SGHNT and CDR2 YYREEE (reference sequence). This CDR3 is built from 17 residues. The J segment lost 2 bases and the V segment lost 3 bases, leaving 9 bases of the junction unmatched. CDR3 nucleotide sequence: TGTGCCAGCAGCTCCCCGGGACAGGGCTCAGCTGGAAACACCATATATTTT. This codes for CASSSPGQGSAGNTIYF. Full variable domain (missing parts from reference TRBV5-4 and TRBJ1-3): ETGVTQSPTHLIKTRGQQVTLRCSSQSGHNTVSWYQQALGQGPQFIFQYYREEENGRGNFPPRFSGLQFPNYSSELNVNALELDDSALYLCASSSPGQGSAGNTIYFGEGSWLTVV.

This sequence joins TRBV10-3 and TRBJ2-1; weak D call: TRBD2 (6 bases). Per the germline V gene, CDR1 is ENHRY and CDR2 is SYGVKD. V dropped 4 bases and J dropped 8 bases, with 18 bases sitting between them. The CDR3 is 15 amino acids. The CDR3 is CAISGETRGIYEQFF. DNA for the CDR3: TGTGCCATCAGTGGGGAGACTCGGGGGATATATGAGCAGTTCTTC.

The gene calls are TRBV3-1 (or the pseudogene TRBV3-2) and TRBJ2-1, with D possibly matching TRBD2 (7 bases). The CDR3 totals 16 residues. CDR1 and CDR2 (germline): LGHDT, YNNKEL (reference sequence). Deletions cut 5 bases from V and 3 bases from J, with 17 bases between. The CDR3 region is CASSSPGGGHYNEQFF. As DNA, the CDR3 is TGTGCCAGCAGCTCGCCGGGGGGCGGACACTACAATGAGCAGTTCTTC.

CDR3: CASSSRQGAGNTIYF. Written as DNA, the CDR3 is TGTGCCAGCAGCTCCCGACAGGGGGCTGGAAACACCATATATTTT. V gene TRBV5-4 combines with J gene TRBJ1-3, with 9 bases lining up with TRBD1. This CDR3 has 15 residues. The V and J ends lost 3 bases and 2 bases, in that order; junction bases with no gene match: 3. Per germline, CDR1 SGHNT and CDR2 YYREEE (reference sequence).

This chain uses TRBV7-9 with TRBJ2-4; perhaps TRBD2 as D (6 bases). Germline V lookup: CDR1 SEHNR, CDR2 FQNEAQ (reference sequence). The CDR3 contains 15 residues. V was clipped by 4 bases and J by 6 bases, with 16 bases between them. The chain's CDR3 is CASSSGAGTLNIQYF. The CDR3 DNA reads as TGTGCCAGCAGCTCCGGGGCGGGGACTTTAAACATTCAGTACTTC.

This chain uses TRBV29-1 with TRBJ2-3; unclear D gene. Germline V CDR1 and CDR2: SQVTM, ANQGSEA. Trimming removed 4 bases at V and 4 bases at J, with 15 bases between. The CDR3 is 14 residues long. This chain's CDR3 is CSVGLGSGADTQYF. In DNA form, the CDR3 reads TGCAGCGTTGGCCTAGGTTCCGGAGCAGATACGCAGTATTTT.

The chain recombines TRBV5-6 with TRBJ1-5, with D perhaps matching TRBD1 (6 bases). The CDR3 is made up of 16 amino acids. Germline V gene lookup returns CDR1 SGHDT and CDR2 YYEEEE. The germline V and J ends were trimmed by 2 bases and 4 bases, with 16 bases remaining between them. CDR3: CASSFGWGQGNQPQHF. The CDR3 nucleotides are TGTGCCAGCAGCTTCGGATGGGGCCAGGGGAATCAGCCCCAGCATTTT.

The rearrangement uses TRBV7-9 and TRBJ1-3, with TRBD1 matching over 8 bases. Trimming took 6 bases from V and 4 from J; bases not matched to a gene: 5. This CDR3 has 14 amino acids. The germline gives CDR1 SEHNR, CDR2 FQNEAQ (reference sequence). The CDR3 protein is CASRADREGNTIYF. The CDR3 DNA reads as TGTGCCAGCAGGGCGGACAGGGAAGGAAACACCATATATTTT.

The V and J genes are TRBV5-1 and TRBJ2-1; D is perhaps TRBD1 or TRBD2 (6 bases each). Trimming removed 0 bases at V and 8 bases at J, with 12 bases between. In germline, CDR1 is SGHRS, CDR2 YFSETQ. The CDR3 consists of 14 residues. The CDR3 DNA follows: TGCGCCAGCAGCTTGGGGGCAGGGGAGGATGAGCAGTTCTTC. It codes for CASSLGAGEDEQFF.

The chain carries TRBV5-6 and TRBJ1-1; D not resolved. CDR3 length: 13 amino acids. The germline V gene encodes CDR1 SGHDT and CDR2 YYEEEE. Deletions cut 6 bases from V and 8 bases from J, with 17 bases between. The CDR3 nucleotides are TGTGCCAGCACATCGGGCCGACTTCTGGAAGCTTTCTTT. Its translation: CASTSGRLLEAFF.

The CDR3 protein is CASSLVLAGELFF. For the CDR3, the DNA is TGCGCCAGCAGCTTGGTTCTAGCCGGGGAGCTGTTTTTT. This chain connects TRBV5-1 to TRBJ2-2; D gene ambiguous. Germline lookup yields CDR1 SGHRS and CDR2 YFSETQ. The V end lost 0 bases, the J end lost 6 bases, and 6 bases lay between the germline ends. The CDR3 runs to 13 residues.

The chain links TRBV30 to TRBJ2-5; no firm D call. The V end was cut by 0 bases, the J end by 5 bases, with 10 bases between. This CDR3 has 13 residues. The germline CDR1 and CDR2 sequences are GTSNPN and SVGIG (reference sequence). CDR3 residues: CAWSVGLEETQYF. The CDR3 bases are TGTGCCTGGAGTGTAGGGTTAGAGGAGACCCAGTACTTC.

The V call is TRBV3-1 (or the pseudogene TRBV3-2), the J call TRBJ2-3; TRBD2 matches 14 bases. The V segment lost 3 bases and the J segment 1 base; nucleotides outside the gene matches: 0. Germline values: CDR1 LGHDT, CDR2 YNNKEL (reference sequence). The CDR3 extends over 16 amino acids. The CDR3 DNA is TGTGCCAGCAGCCAGGGACTAGCGGGGGGCACAGATACGCAGTATTTT. This sequence encodes CASSQGLAGGTDTQYF.

The chain employs TRBV4-1 and TRBJ2-5; 7 nucleotides line up with TRBD2. Germline V gives CDR1 MGHRA, CDR2 YSYEKL. The junction had 8 bases not matched to a gene; V was cut back by 5 bases and J by 5 bases. The CDR3 length is 14 residues. The CDR3 here is CASSGPTGGETQYF. The CDR3 DNA reads TGCGCCAGCAGCGGGCCCACCGGGGGGGAGACCCAGTACTTC.

The genes are TRBV6-1 and TRBJ2-1; D unresolved. V lost 2 bases, J lost 2 bases, and 4 bases lay in between. The germline V gene has CDR1 MNHNS and CDR2 SASEGT. The CDR3 extends over 13 amino acids. CDR3 amino acids: CASSENPYNEQFF. CDR3 sequence (DNA): TGTGCCAGCAGTGAAAATCCCTACAATGAGCAGTTCTTC.

The genes are TRBV7-2 and TRBJ2-3; D possibly corresponds to TRBD2 (7 bases). CDR3 size: 16 residues. CDR1 SGHTA and CDR2 FQGNSA come from the germline V gene. Trimming took 5 bases from V and 4 from J, leaving 19 bases between them. CDR3 in DNA: TGTGCCAGCAGCCCAGGGGAGGGAGTTTGGGCAGATACGCAGTATTTT. This gives the protein CASSPGEGVWADTQYF.

This clone was picked up one time. The CDR3 bases are TGTGCCAGCAGTGGGGTAGGGGGGAACACTGAAGCTTTCTTT. Its translation: CASSGVGGNTEAFF. J is TRBJ1-1 and V is TRBV25-1; a weak D match, TRBD1 (6 bases). CDR3 length: 14 residues. CDR1 and CDR2 from the germline V gene are MGHDK and SYGVNS. The V gene lost 4 bases and the J gene lost 1 base, with 10 bases spanning the gap.

The CDR3 DNA follows: TGTGCCTGGAGTGTAGCCGACATCAATGAGCAGTTCTTC. Protein product: CAWSVADINEQFF. The V call is TRBV30, the J call TRBJ2-1; D unclear. This CDR3 comprises 13 residues. V lost 0 bases and J 6 bases, leaving 9 bases between the germline ends. Germline V gene lookup returns CDR1 GTSNPN and CDR2 SVGIG (reference sequence).

CDR3 nucleotide sequence: TGTGCCAGCAGCCCGGACAGGGAAAGTGAAAAACTGTTTTTT. Translation: CASSPDRESEKLFF. The chain couples TRBV6-4 to TRBJ1-4; 8 positions match TRBD1. CDR1 is MRHNA and CDR2 is SNTAGT in the germline V gene. CDR3 size: 14 residues. The junction had 7 bases not matched to a gene; V was cut back by 6 bases and J by 7 bases.

This clone has only one observation. The chain carries TRBV4-3 and TRBJ2-1; D is uncertain. V was cut by 2 bases and J by 10 bases, with 9 bases left in between. CDR3 length: 12 residues. Germline V gene lookup returns CDR1 LGHNA and CDR2 YSLEER. This CDR3 is CASSQFVGEQFF. The CDR3 bases are TGCGCCAGCAGCCAATTCGTAGGGGAGCAGTTCTTC.

The rearrangement links TRBV18 to TRBJ2-1, with 9 bases matching TRBD2. The CDR3 is 15 amino acids. Germline-derived CDR1 and CDR2 are KGHSH and LQKENI. J gave up 4 bases and V 0 bases, and 1 base lay outside the gene matches. The CDR3 nucleotides read TGTGCCAGCTCACCACCTACTAGCGGGTACAATGAGCAGTTCTTC. It yields the protein CASSPPTSGYNEQFF.